Listed below are T cell receptor beta chains from one sample, sequenced in a study of blood T cell repertoires in COVID-19. Clones were read by immunoSEQ multiplex PCR, and TCRdb kept only the in-frame ones, dropping some. The sample holds 200,000 to 250,000 clones, 88% seen once. The sequenced sample consisted of PBMCs or T cells enriched from blood (not recorded which). All receptors derive from a woman aged 30 to 39 who had recovered from COVID-19. The CDR3 runs from the conserved cysteine through the conserved F or W. The D gene is left open where the match is weak. Clone sizes are given selectively: once, few, many, or a class where the clone is expanded.

clone_size	d_call	v_call	j_call	cdr3_nt	cdr3_aa
NA	TRBD1	TRBV9	TRBJ2-1	TGTGCCAGCAGCGGCCACCTAACAGGGGATGAGCAGTTCTTC	CASSGHLTGDEQFF
NA	TRBD1	TRBV6-5	TRBJ1-2	TGTGCCAGCAGTTACTCGACCGGACAGGCCCACTATGGCTACACCTTC	CASSYSTGQAHYGYTF
NA	TRBD2	TRBV4-1	TRBJ2-3	TGCGCCAGCAGCCAAGAGGCTAGCGGGGACCCAGATACGCAGTATTTT	CASSQEASGDPDTQYF
many	TRBD1	TRBV7-6	TRBJ1-3	TGTGCCAGCAGCCGACAGACAGGGGCGGGAAACACCATATATTTT	CASSRQTGAGNTIYF
once	TRBD1	TRBV5-6	TRBJ1-1	TGTGCCAGCGGACGGACAGGGGTGAACACTGAAGCTTTCTTT	CASGRTGVNTEAFF
NA	NA	TRBV6-1	TRBJ2-7	TGTGCCAGCAGTGACCCCCGTTCCTACGAGCAGTACTTC	CASSDPRSYEQYF
NA	TRBD1	TRBV7-2	TRBJ1-1	TGTGCCAGCAGCGACAGGGGTTTTGTGGGGAACACTGAAGCTTTCTTT	CASSDRGFVGNTEAFF
NA	TRBD1	TRBV4-3	TRBJ2-7	TGCGCCAGCAGCCACCGACAGGGTTTCTACGAGCAGTACTTC	CASSHRQGFYEQYF
NA	TRBD1	TRBV10-3	TRBJ2-2	TGTGCCATCAGTGTCGTCTCAGGGGGCCGAACCGGGGAGCTGTTTTTT	CAISVVSGGRTGELFF
NA	NA	TRBV5-5	TRBJ1-5	TGTGCCAGCAGCTTAAATGGAGGGAATCAGCCCCAGCATTTT	CASSLNGGNQPQHF
NA	NA	TRBV5-1	TRBJ2-7	TGCGCCAGCAGCTGGGGATGGGGGGCCTACGAGCAGTACTTC	CASSWGWGAYEQYF
NA	NA	TRBV10-3	TRBJ2-7	TGTGCCATCAGTTTCCGACAGGGCGGGACCTACGAGCAGTACTTC	CAISFRQGGTYEQYF
once	TRBD1	TRBV5-1	TRBJ2-2	TGCGCCAGCAGCCGTGATGGGACAGGGCCTAGCACCGGGGAGCTGTTTTTT	CASSRDGTGPSTGELFF
NA	NA	TRBV27	TRBJ1-2	TGTGCCAGCAGTTTAAATAGACAGAGCTATGGCTACACCTTC	CASSLNRQSYGYTF
NA	NA	TRBV27	TRBJ1-1	TGTGCCAGCAGTTTCATCGGGGAGGGGAACACTGAAGCTTTCTTT	CASSFIGEGNTEAFF
NA	NA	TRBV9	TRBJ1-3	TGTGCCAGCAGCGTAGCCCTAACAGGTCCTAGGAACACCATATATTTT	CASSVALTGPRNTIYF
NA	TRBD2	TRBV27	TRBJ2-3	TGTGCCAGCAGTTTTTCCGGGGGGGCGATCGTATATACGCAGTATTTT	CASSFSGGAIVYTQYF
NA	TRBD1	TRBV5-4	TRBJ2-7	TGTGCCAGCAGCTTTGTTCCCGGGACAGGGTACGAGCAGTACTTC	CASSFVPGTGYEQYF
NA	NA	TRBV10-3	TRBJ1-1	TGTGCCACCCGCGGGGCCGGGACGGGGAACACTGAAGCTTTCTTT	CATRGAGTGNTEAFF
NA	NA	TRBV19	TRBJ2-7	TGTGCCAGTAGTATCCGACAGGAATGTGGATTC	CASSIRQECGF
NA	NA	TRBV5-1	TRBJ2-7	TGCGCCAGCAGCTCCCATGACAGGATTAGCTACGAGCAGTACTTC	CASSSHDRISYEQYF
NA	NA	TRBV25-1	TRBJ1-2	TGTGCCAGCAGTCCAGAGCGCGGGAGGGTAGGCTACACCTTC	CASSPERGRVGYTF
NA	TRBD1	TRBV7-2	TRBJ2-5	TGTGCCAGCAGAGAAGGGGGCGAGGAGACCCAGTACTTC	CASREGGEETQYF
NA	NA	TRBV5-1	TRBJ1-2	TGCGCCAGCAGCTTGAAGGGGATAAACTATGGCTACACCTTC	CASSLKGINYGYTF
NA	TRBD1	TRBV4-2	TRBJ1-1	TGTGCCAGCAGCCTTGGAGACAGGGGGAACACTGAAGCTTTCTTT	CASSLGDRGNTEAFF
NA	TRBD1	TRBV5-1	TRBJ1-2	TGCGCCAGCAGGGAAACCGGGACAGGCTATGGCTACACCTTC	CASRETGTGYGYTF
medium-sized	NA	TRBV14	TRBJ2-1	TGTGCCAGCAGCCCACCCGCATCCTATTACAATGAGCAGTTCTTC	CASSPPASYYNEQFF
few	NA	TRBV19	TRBJ2-7	TGTGCCAGTAGTGCAGGTTCGGCCTACGAGCAGTACTTC	CASSAGSAYEQYF
NA	NA	TRBV18	TRBJ1-1	TGTGCCAGCTCACCACGAGATAACACTGAAGCTTTCTTT	CASSPRDNTEAFF
NA	TRBD2	TRBV5-4	TRBJ2-1	TGTGCCAGCAGCTTGCGGGGGGGGAATGAGCAGTTCTTC	CASSLRGGNEQFF
few	TRBD2	TRBV5-1	TRBJ2-7	TGCGCCAGCAGCTTGACTAGCGGGGCCTACGAGCAGTACTTC	CASSLTSGAYEQYF
NA	NA	TRBV7-2	TRBJ1-1	TGTGCCAGCAGCCTCCAGACAAACCTGAACACTGAAGCTTTCTTT	CASSLQTNLNTEAFF
NA	TRBD2	TRBV19	TRBJ2-3	TGTGCCAGTAGTGCCGCTAGCGGGGGGGCTGGAAATACGCAGTATTTT	CASSAASGGAGNTQYF
NA	NA	TRBV4-3	TRBJ2-7	TGCGCCAGCAGCCAATCCAGGCAGAGCCTCTACGAGCAGTACTTC	CASSQSRQSLYEQYF
NA	NA	TRBV5-1	TRBJ2-7	TGCGCCAGCAGCCCCGGACAGCCCACCTACGAGCAGTACTTC	CASSPGQPTYEQYF
NA	NA	TRBV29-1	TRBJ1-2	TGCAGCGTTTACGTATCCGCGCTGTCCATCTTC	CSVYVSALSIF
NA	TRBD1	TRBV4-3	TRBJ1-1	TGCGCCAGCAGCCAAGGCCCCCGGCGGGACAGGGGTCTGAACACTGAAGCTTTCTTT	CASSQGPRRDRGLNTEAFF
once	TRBD1	TRBV6-1	TRBJ2-2	TGTGCCAGCAGTGACAGGGGGCCGGGCGGGGAGCTGTTTTTT	CASSDRGPGGELFF
NA	TRBD1	TRBV18	TRBJ2-1	TGTGCCAGCTCACCACTTGGGACAGAGTCGAACAATGAGCAGTTCTTC	CASSPLGTESNNEQFF
NA	TRBD1	TRBV6-2/TRBV6-3	TRBJ1-2	TGTGCCAGCAGTTACGGACAGGCGTATGGCTACACCTTC	CASSYGQAYGYTF
NA	NA	TRBV6-2/TRBV6-3	TRBJ1-5	TGTGCCAGCAGCCTGAACCAGAATCAGCCCCAGCATTTT	CASSLNQNQPQHF
NA	NA	TRBV7-2	TRBJ2-2	TGTGCCAGCAGCTTATGGCTGGGGGGTACCGGGGAGCTGTTTTTT	CASSLWLGGTGELFF
NA	TRBD1	TRBV5-1	TRBJ2-5	TGCGCCAGCAGCTTATCAGGGGGCGCCGAGACCCAGTACTTC	CASSLSGGAETQYF
NA	NA	TRBV5-5	TRBJ2-2	TGTGCCAGCAGCTTGGCCCCCGTAAGCGGCGGGGAGCTGTTTTTT	CASSLAPVSGGELFF
few	NA	TRBV6-5	TRBJ2-7	TGTGCCAGCAAACCCGGACAGTCCTACGAGCAGTACTTC	CASKPGQSYEQYF
NA	TRBD1	TRBV19	TRBJ2-7	TGTGCCAGTAGTCGGGGGACAGGTGCGTCCTACGAGCAGTACTTC	CASSRGTGASYEQYF
NA	NA	TRBV5-1	TRBJ1-2	TGCGCCAGCAGAATAAACGCCGGGACACTGAAAACCTATGGCTACACCTTC	CASRINAGTLKTYGYTF
NA	NA	TRBV6-1	TRBJ2-7	TGTGCCAGCAGTGACAATGGGGGCGAGTACGAGCAGTACTTC	CASSDNGGEYEQYF
NA	NA	TRBV29-1	TRBJ1-2	TGCAGCGTAACCGGGGTAACAGGGAATCAGGGCTACACCTTC	CSVTGVTGNQGYTF
NA	NA	TRBV27	TRBJ1-1	TGTGCCAGCAGTCTAAACACGCGGGGAATGGCTTTCTTT	CASSLNTRGMAFF
once	TRBD1	TRBV4-1	TRBJ1-2	TGCGCCAGCAGCCAAGAGGGACAGGGATTCGGCTACACCTTC	CASSQEGQGFGYTF
NA	TRBD1	TRBV18	TRBJ1-1	TGTGCCAGCTCACCAATGCCCCAGGGGGACACTGAAGCTTTCTTT	CASSPMPQGDTEAFF
NA	TRBD2	TRBV5-6	TRBJ2-1	TGTGCCAGCAGCTTCCTTAGCGGGGGGGCCACTGAGCAGTTCTTC	CASSFLSGGATEQFF
NA	NA	TRBV6-6	TRBJ2-7	TGTGCCAGCAGTTATGGGGCCTCCGAGCAGTACTTC	CASSYGASEQYF
NA	NA	TRBV25-1	TRBJ1-1	TGTGCCAGCAGTGAAGGAGGGGTCGGGACTGAAGCTTTCTTT	CASSEGGVGTEAFF